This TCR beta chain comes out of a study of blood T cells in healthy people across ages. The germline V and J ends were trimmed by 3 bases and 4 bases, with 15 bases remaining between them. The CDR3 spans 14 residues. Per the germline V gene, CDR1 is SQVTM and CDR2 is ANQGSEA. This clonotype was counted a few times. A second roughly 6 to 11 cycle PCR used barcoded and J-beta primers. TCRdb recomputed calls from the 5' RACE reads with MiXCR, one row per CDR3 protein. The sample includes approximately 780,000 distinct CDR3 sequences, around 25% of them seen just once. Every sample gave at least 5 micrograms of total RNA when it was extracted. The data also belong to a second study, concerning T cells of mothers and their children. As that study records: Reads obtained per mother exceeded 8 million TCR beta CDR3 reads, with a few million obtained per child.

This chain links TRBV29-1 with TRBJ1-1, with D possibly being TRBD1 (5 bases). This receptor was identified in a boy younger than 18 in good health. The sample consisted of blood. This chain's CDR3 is CSVEVNLGGTEAFF. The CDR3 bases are TGCAGCGTTGAGGTGAACCTGGGGGGCACTGAAGCTTTCTTT.